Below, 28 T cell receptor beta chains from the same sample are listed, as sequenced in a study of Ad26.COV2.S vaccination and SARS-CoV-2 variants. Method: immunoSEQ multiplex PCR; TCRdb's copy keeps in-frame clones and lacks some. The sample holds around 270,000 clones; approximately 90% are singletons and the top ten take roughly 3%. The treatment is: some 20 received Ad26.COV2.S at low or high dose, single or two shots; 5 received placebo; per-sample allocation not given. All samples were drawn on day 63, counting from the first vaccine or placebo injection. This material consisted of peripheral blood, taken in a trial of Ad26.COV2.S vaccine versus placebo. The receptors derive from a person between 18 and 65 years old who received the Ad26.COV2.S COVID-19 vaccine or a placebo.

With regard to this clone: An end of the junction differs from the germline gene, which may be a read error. The CDR3, as DNA: TGTGCTAGCAGTCTCCTGGGCGGTGAGCAGTTCTTC. This sequence encodes CASSLLGGEQFF. V gene TRBV7-7 combines with J gene TRBJ2-1; D ambiguous. The CDR3 has 12 residues. From germline, CDR1 is SSHAT and CDR2 FNYEAQ (reference sequence).

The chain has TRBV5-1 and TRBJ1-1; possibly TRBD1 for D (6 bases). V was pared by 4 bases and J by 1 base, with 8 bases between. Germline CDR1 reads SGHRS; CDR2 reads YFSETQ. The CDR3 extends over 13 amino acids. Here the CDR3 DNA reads TGCGCCAGCAGCGGAGGGGGGAACACTGAAGCTTTCTTT. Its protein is CASSGGGNTEAFF.

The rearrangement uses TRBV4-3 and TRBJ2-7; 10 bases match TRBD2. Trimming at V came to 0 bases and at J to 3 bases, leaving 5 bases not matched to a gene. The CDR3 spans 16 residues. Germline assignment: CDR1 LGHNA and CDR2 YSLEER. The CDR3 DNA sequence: TGCGCCAGCAGCCAAGAAGCAGCGGGGGGGATCTACGAGCAGTACTTC. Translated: CASSQEAAGGIYEQYF.

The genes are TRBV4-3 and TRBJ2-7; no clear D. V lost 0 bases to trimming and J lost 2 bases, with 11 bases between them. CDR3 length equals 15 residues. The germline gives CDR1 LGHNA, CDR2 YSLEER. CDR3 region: CASSQDSGPTYEQYV. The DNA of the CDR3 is TGCGCCAGCAGCCAAGATTCCGGGCCGACCTACGAGCAGTACGTC.

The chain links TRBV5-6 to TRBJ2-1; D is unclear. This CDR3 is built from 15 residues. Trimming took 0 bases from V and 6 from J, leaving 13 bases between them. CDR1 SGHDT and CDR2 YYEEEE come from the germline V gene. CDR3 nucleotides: TGTGCCAGCAGCTTGGCGTCGGCAGTAATCAATGAGCAGTTCTTC. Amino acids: CASSLASAVINEQFF.

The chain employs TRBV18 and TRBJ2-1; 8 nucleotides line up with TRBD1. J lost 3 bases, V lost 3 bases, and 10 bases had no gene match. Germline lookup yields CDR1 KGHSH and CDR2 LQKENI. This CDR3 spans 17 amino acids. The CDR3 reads CASSPFTGTGIYNEQFF. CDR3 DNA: TGTGCCAGCTCACCCTTCACCGGGACAGGAATCTACAATGAGCAGTTCTTC.

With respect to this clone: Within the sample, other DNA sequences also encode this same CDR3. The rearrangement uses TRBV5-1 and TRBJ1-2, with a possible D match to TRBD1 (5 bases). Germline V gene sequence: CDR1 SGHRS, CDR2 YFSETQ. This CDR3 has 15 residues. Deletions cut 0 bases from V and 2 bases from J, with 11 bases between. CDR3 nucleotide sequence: TGCGCCAGCAGCTTGGATCGGGGGACCAACTATGGCTACACCTTC. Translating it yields CASSLDRGTNYGYTF.

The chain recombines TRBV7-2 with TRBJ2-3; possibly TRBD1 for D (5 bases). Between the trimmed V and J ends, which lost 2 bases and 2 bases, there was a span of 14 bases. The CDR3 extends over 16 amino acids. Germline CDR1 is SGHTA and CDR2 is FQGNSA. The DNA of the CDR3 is TGTGCCAGCAGCTTATCTCCTTTGACAGCCACAGATACGCAGTATTTT. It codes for CASSLSPLTATDTQYF.

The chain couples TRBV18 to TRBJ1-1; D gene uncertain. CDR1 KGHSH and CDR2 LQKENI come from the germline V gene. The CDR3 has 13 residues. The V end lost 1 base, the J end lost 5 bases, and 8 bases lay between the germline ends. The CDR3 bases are TGTGCCAGCTCACCACAGGAAAGGACTGAAGCTTTCTTT. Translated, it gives CASSPQERTEAFF.

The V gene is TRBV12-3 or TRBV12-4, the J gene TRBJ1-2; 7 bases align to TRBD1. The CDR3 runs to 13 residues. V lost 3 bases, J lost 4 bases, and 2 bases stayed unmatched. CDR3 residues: CASSLTGSYGYTF. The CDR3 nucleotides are TGTGCCAGCAGTTTGACAGGGAGCTATGGCTACACCTTC.

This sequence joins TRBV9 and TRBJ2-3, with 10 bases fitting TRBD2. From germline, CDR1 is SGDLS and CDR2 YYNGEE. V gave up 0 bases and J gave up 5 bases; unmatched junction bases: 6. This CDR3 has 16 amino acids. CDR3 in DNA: TGTGCCAGCAGCGTAGCCAGCGGGGGGGCCGGAGATACGCAGTATTTT. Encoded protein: CASSVASGGAGDTQYF.

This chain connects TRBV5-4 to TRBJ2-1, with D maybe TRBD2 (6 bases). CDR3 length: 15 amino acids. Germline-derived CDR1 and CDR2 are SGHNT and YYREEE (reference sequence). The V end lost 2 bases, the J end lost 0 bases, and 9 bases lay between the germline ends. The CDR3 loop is CASSFAGGSYNEQFF. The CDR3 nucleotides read TGTGCCAGCAGCTTCGCCGGGGGCTCCTACAATGAGCAGTTCTTC.

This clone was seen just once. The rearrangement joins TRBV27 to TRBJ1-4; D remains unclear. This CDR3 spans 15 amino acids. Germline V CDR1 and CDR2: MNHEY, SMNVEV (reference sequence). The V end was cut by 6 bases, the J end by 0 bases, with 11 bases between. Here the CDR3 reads CASSPEFATNEKLFF. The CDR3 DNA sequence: TGTGCCAGCAGCCCGGAATTTGCAACTAATGAAAAACTGTTTTTT.

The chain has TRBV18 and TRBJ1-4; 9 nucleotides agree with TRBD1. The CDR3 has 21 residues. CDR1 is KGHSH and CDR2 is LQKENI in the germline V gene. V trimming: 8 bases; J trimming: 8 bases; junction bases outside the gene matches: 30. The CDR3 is CASTKIPPGQGNKRIGEKLFF. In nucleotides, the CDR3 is TGTGCCAGCACAAAAATCCCCCCGGGACAGGGAAACAAGAGAATTGGGGAAAAACTGTTTTTT. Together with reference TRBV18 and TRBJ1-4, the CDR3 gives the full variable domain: NAGVMQNPRHLVRRRGQEARLRCSPMKGHSHVYWYRQLPEEGLKFMVYLQKENIIDESGMPKERFSAEFPKEGPSILRIQQVVRGDSAAYFCASTKIPPGQGNKRIGEKLFFGSGTQLSVL.

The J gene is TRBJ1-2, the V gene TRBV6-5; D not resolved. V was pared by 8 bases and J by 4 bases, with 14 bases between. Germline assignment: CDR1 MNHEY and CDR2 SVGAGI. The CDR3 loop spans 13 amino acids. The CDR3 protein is CASGRTSSYGYTF. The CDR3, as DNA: TGTGCCAGCGGCAGGACCTCCTCCTATGGCTACACCTTC.

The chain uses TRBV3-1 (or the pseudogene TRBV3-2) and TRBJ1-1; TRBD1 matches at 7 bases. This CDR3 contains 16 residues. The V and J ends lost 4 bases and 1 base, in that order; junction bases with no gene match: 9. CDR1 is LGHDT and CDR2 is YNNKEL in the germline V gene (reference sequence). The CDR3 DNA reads TGTGCCAGCAGCCCAACTCGAAGGGGGCCGAACACTGAAGCTTTCTTT. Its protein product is CASSPTRRGPNTEAFF.

CDR3 sequence: CASSLRRGVGELFF. The CDR3 bases are TGTGCCAGCAGCCTCCGCCGGGGGGTCGGGGAGCTGTTTTTT. The chain joins TRBV7-3 to TRBJ2-2, with 7 bases matching TRBD2. V was pared by 5 bases and J by 7 bases, with 7 bases of the junction left unmatched. The germline gives CDR1 SGHTA, CDR2 FQGTGA. The CDR3 is 14 amino acids.

CDR3 residues: CASSQEVRRRGKLFF. DNA for the CDR3: TGCGCCAGCAGCCAAGAAGTCAGAAGACGAGGAAAACTGTTTTTT. The genes are TRBV4-1 and TRBJ1-4; D call uncertain. V lost 0 bases to trimming and J lost 10 bases, with 15 bases between them. CDR3 length: 15 residues. Germline lookup yields CDR1 MGHRA and CDR2 YSYEKL.

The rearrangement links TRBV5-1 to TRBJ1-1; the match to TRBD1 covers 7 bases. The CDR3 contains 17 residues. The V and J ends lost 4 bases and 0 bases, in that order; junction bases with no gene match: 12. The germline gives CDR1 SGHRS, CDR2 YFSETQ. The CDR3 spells CASSISRQGQLNTEAFF. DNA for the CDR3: TGCGCCAGCAGCATTTCTCGACAGGGCCAACTGAACACTGAAGCTTTCTTT. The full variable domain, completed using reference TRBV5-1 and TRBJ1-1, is KAGVTQTPRYLIKTRGQQVTLSCSPISGHRSVSWYQQTPGQGLQFLFEYFSETQRNKGNFPGRFSGRQFSNSRSEMNVSTLELGDSALYLCASSISRQGQLNTEAFFGQGTRLTVV.

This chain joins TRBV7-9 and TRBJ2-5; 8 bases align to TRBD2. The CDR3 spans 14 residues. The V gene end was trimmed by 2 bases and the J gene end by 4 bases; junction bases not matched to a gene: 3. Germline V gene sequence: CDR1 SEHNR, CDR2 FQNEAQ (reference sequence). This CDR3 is CASSLTGGIETQYF. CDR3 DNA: TGTGCCAGCAGCTTAACGGGAGGGATAGAGACCCAGTACTTC. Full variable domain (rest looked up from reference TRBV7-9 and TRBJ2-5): DTGVSQNPRHKITKRGQNVTFRCDPISEHNRLYWYRQTLGQGPEFLTYFQNEAQLEKSRLLSDRFSAERPKGSFSTLEIQRTEQGDSAMYLCASSLTGGIETQYFGPGTRLLVL.

The CDR3 DNA is TGTGCCAGCAGAGGGGGGCAAAAGGGTGAAGCTTTCTTT. Its protein product is CASRGGQKGEAFF. The rearrangement joins TRBV5-4 to TRBJ1-1; maybe TRBD1 (6 bases). CDR1 is SGHNT, CDR2 YYREEE, per germline (reference sequence). Between the trimmed V and J ends, which lost 5 bases and 7 bases, there was a span of 15 bases. This CDR3 comprises 13 residues.

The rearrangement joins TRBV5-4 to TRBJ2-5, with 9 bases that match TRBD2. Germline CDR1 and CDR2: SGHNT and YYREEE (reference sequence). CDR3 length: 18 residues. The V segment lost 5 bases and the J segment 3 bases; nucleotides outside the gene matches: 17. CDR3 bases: TGTGCCAGCAGTTCCCCGAATTTAGCGGGAGTAATTGAAGAGACCCAGTACTTC. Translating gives CASSSPNLAGVIEETQYF.

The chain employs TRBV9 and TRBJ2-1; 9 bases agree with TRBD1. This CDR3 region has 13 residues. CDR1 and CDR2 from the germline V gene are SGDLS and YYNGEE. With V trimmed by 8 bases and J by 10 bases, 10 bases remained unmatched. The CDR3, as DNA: TGTGCCAGGGAGGGACAGGGTCAGGGGGAGCAGTTCTTC. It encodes CAREGQGQGEQFF.

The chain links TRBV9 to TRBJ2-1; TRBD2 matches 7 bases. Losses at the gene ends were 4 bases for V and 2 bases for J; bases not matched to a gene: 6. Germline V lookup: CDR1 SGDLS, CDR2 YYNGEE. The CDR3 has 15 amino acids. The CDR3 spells CASSPRTSPYNEQFF. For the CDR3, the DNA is TGTGCCAGCAGCCCCAGGACTAGTCCCTACAATGAGCAGTTCTTC. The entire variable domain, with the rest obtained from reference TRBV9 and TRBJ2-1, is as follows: DSGVTQTPKHLITATGQRVTLRCSPRSGDLSVYWYQQSLDQGLQFLIQYYNGEERAKGNILERFSAQQFPDLHSELNLSSLELGDSALYFCASSPRTSPYNEQFFGPGTRLTVL.

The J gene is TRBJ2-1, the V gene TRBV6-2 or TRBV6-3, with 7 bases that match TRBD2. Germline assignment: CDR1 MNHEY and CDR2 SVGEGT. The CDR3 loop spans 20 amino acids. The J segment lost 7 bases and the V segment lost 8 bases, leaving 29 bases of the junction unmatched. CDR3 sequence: CASGLGSKILAGAVGNEQFF. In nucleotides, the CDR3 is TGTGCCAGCGGTTTGGGTTCTAAGATTTTGGCGGGAGCTGTTGGGAATGAGCAGTTCTTC.

The CDR3 loop is CASSYSNSGGAEQYF. The CDR3 DNA reads as TGTGCCAGCAGCTATTCCAATAGCGGGGGGGCCGAGCAGTACTTC. This rearrangement joins TRBV5-4 to TRBJ2-7, with 11 bases that match TRBD2. This CDR3 is 15 amino acids long. V shed 3 bases, J shed 6 bases, and the junction held 8 bases outside the gene matches. Per germline, CDR1 SGHNT and CDR2 YYREEE (reference sequence). Complete variable domain (other parts from reference TRBV5-4 and TRBJ2-7): ETGVTQSPTHLIKTRGQQVTLRCSSQSGHNTVSWYQQALGQGPQFIFQYYREEENGRGNFPPRFSGLQFPNYSSELNVNALELDDSALYLCASSYSNSGGAEQYFGPGTRLTVT.

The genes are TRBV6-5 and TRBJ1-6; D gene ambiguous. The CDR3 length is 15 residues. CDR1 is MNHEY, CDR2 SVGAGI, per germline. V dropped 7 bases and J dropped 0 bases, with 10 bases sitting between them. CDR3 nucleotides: TGTGCCAGCATCTTCGGGAGCTCCTATAATTCACCCCTCCACTTT. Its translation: CASIFGSSYNSPLHF.

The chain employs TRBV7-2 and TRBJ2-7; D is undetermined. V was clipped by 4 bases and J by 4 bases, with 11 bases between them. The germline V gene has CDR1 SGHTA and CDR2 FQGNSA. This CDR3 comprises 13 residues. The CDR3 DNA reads TGTGCCAGCAGCTCCCAGGTGGGGTACGAGCAGTACGTC. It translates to CASSSQVGYEQYV.